This T cell receptor beta chain was identified in a study of CD8+ T cells in alopecia areata. With 6 bases clipped from V and 5 bases from J, the junction kept 9 bases outside the gene matches. Germline V lookup: CDR1 MDHEN, CDR2 SYDVKM. This CDR3 has 17 amino acids. On this clone itself: What it binds is unknown.

General study points: Scalp sequencing captures resident alphabeta T cells of normal skin too. The study found higher clonality in lesional than normal scalp, especially in alopecia totalis/universalis.

Extracted RNA was reverse transcribed, and the resulting cDNA served as sequencing template. Sequencing was performed with immunoSEQ multiplex PCR; in TCRdb, only in-frame clones are kept and a portion is missing. Of 98,000 or so clones listed, under 60% are singletons. V gene TRBV28 combines with J gene TRBJ2-5, with 16 nucleotides matching TRBD2. The sample consisted of NKG2D-low CD8+ T cells sorted from blood. The clonotype comes from a human donor with alopecia areata. This CDR3 reads CASSTGTSGRAWETQYF. CDR3 nucleotide sequence: TGTGCCAGCAGCACCGGGACTAGCGGGAGGGCGTGGGAGACCCAGTACTTC.